This TCR beta chain was identified during a study of blood T cell repertoires in COVID-19. Profiling relied on immunoSEQ multiplex PCR, and the TCRdb table lists in-frame clones only, not all of them. The data hold tens of thousands of clones, with about 88% observed a single time. Per germline, CDR1 LGHDT and CDR2 YNNKEL (reference sequence). This CDR3 is built from 13 residues. The V gene lost 6 bases and the J gene lost 2 bases, with 10 bases spanning the gap. The count of this clone is one. The V gene is TRBV3-1 (or the pseudogene TRBV3-2), the J gene TRBJ1-2, with unresolved D. Source material: peripheral blood. This receptor was taken from a man between 65 and 80 years old with acute or convalescent COVID-19. CDR3 bases: TGTGCCAGCAGTCGAAGAGAAAACTATGGCTACACCTTC. This sequence encodes CASSRRENYGYTF.